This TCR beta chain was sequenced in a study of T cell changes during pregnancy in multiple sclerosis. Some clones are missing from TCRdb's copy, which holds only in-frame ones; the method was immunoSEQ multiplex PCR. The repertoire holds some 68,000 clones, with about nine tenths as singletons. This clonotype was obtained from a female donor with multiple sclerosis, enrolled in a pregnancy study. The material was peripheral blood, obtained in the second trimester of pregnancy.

The CDR3 sequence is CASSLRAQGLAGADTQYF. CDR3 nucleotide sequence: TGCGCCAGCAGCCTCCGGGCCCAGGGACTAGCGGGAGCGGATACGCAGTATTTT. V and J are TRBV5-1 and TRBJ2-3; 14 bases fit TRBD2. Germline trimming cut 4 bases from V and 6 bases from J; bases unmatched to any gene: 13. Germline V lookup: CDR1 SGHRS, CDR2 YFSETQ. This CDR3 has 18 residues.